This TCR beta chain was documented in a study of PD-1 blockade in classical Hodgkin lymphoma. The germline V gene has CDR1 SGHRS and CDR2 YFSETQ. The CDR3 loop spans 13 amino acids. The V end was cut by 4 bases, the J end by 0 bases, with 7 bases between. Time point here: cycle 4 day 1 (C4D1), after 6 weeks of nivolumab. Autologous stem cell transplantation was followed by relapse in every patient, and brentuximab vedotin exposure varied. Thawed PBMCs yielded CD4+ T cells through magnetic negative selection. The data were produced by immunoSEQ multiplex PCR, yet TCRdb's version contains in-frame clones alone and is incomplete. The sample lists tens of thousands of clones; about 85% were seen once.

The clonotype comes from a human donor with classical Hodgkin lymphoma. This chain uses TRBV5-1 with TRBJ1-1; no definite D call. This specimen consisted of CD4+ T cells from blood, obtained before the fourth cycle of nivolumab. The CDR3 here is CASSPTLNTEAFF. The CDR3 region has the DNA TGCGCCAGCAGCCCCACACTGAACACTGAAGCTTTCTTT.